This paragraph reports one TCR beta chain. Antigen: not known. The data are from a study of cytomegalovirus exposure and HLA in healthy donors. Study-level background: Later, an analysis reported that the 130 or so validation repertoires had used the same platform as the approximately 670 first-cohort repertoires. Study-wide findings and caveats: Cytomegalovirus association was listed for 164 TCR beta chains. The classifier was said to identify cytomegalovirus status with high specificity and sensitivity.

The protocol was immunoSEQ multiplex PCR, while the TCRdb copy is restricted to in-frame clones and leaves out a portion. Of under 200,000 clones in the sample, 91% are singletons; the top ten hold around 3.1%. The donors belonged to the approximately 130-subject validation cohort, separate from the 666-subject first cohort. Germline V CDR1 and CDR2: SGHNT, YYREEE (reference sequence). CDR3 size: 15 residues. Trimming removed 4 bases from V and 2 bases from J; junction bases left unmatched: 7. The receptor comes from a woman aged 18-30 years in good health and CMV-seropositive. This rearrangement joins TRBV5-4 to TRBJ1-2; TRBD1 aligns across 8 bases. Sequenced sample: PBMCs. CDR3 nucleotide sequence: TGTGCCAGCAGCCGCCGGGACAGGCTAAACTATGGCTACACCTTC. Translated, it gives CASSRRDRLNYGYTF.